One T cell receptor beta chain is described in this entry. These data are taken from a study of T-cell reconstitution after alpha-beta-depleted transplantation in children. CDR1 is SEHNR, CDR2 FQNEAQ, per germline (reference sequence). This CDR3 comprises 17 residues. Trimming cost V 5 bases and J 0 bases; bases outside gene matches: 11. The library targeted TCRbeta and was prepared with unique molecular identifiers. Each CDR3 protein gets one entry after TCRdb re-called the PCR reads with MiXCR. Of 490,000 or so distinct CDR3 sequences detected, under 15% appear once; the ten largest clones hold around 6%.

The chain carries TRBV7-9 and TRBJ2-7, with TRBD1 matching over 9 bases. The sequencing here drew on PBMCs from the stem cell graft donor, taken from the stem cell graft. This clonotype originated in a human donor who donated a stem cell graft to a child with combined immunodeficiency. DNA of the CDR3: TGTGCCAGCAGCGGCCGGACAGGGGCGATAAGCTCCTACGAGCAGTACTTC. This sequence encodes CASSGRTGAISSYEQYF. Supplemented by reference TRBV7-9 and TRBJ2-7, the full variable domain reads DTGVSQNPRHKITKRGQNVTFRCDPISEHNRLYWYRQTLGQGPEFLTYFQNEAQLEKSRLLSDRFSAERPKGSFSTLEIQRTEQGDSAMYLCASSGRTGAISSYEQYFGPGTRLTVT.